This T cell receptor (beta chain) emerged from a study of blood T cell repertoires in COVID-19. While infection was still active, Seattle patients were enrolled and then followed longitudinally. The CDR3 has 14 amino acids. After removal of 6 bases from V and 6 bases from J, the junction contained 6 bases not matched to a gene. Germline CDR1 and CDR2: MNHEY and SVGAGI. Measured with immunoSEQ multiplex PCR; TCRdb has only the in-frame clones, and not every one. The sample comprises approximately 200,000 clones, roughly 92% of which are singletons, and roughly 0.7% rests with the top ten. The specimen sequenced was peripheral blood. The chain is built from TRBV6-5 and TRBJ2-1; 9 bases map to TRBD1. The source of this sequence is a man aged 30 to 45 with COVID-19, enrolled during active disease. The CDR3 coding sequence is TGTGCCAGCAGGCCGGGACAGGGCTTCAATGAGCAGTTCTTC. Its protein product is CASRPGQGFNEQFF.